Listed here are 23 T cell receptor beta chains from one sample, sequenced in a study of graft-versus-host responses after intestinal transplantation. The assay was immunoSEQ multiplex PCR, and TCRdb's table has in-frame clones only and misses some. This sample yields about 25,000 clones, of which over 35% are seen a single time; about 0.66% belongs to the top ten. The sequencing used alloreactive CD4+ T cells from a mixed lymphocyte reaction culture, collected before intestinal transplant. Regarding subset: CFSE-low proliferating T cells sorted from roughly six-day pre-transplant mixed lymphocyte reaction (GvH or HvG direction). These receptors were collected from a human patient who received an intestinal transplant.

V and J are TRBV7-2 and TRBJ2-3, with 10 bases lining up with TRBD2. The germline V gene encodes CDR1 SGHTA and CDR2 FQGNSA. The CDR3 totals 16 residues. J lost 3 bases, V lost 4 bases, and 7 bases had no gene match. The CDR3: CASSSNSGRWTDTQYF. The CDR3 nucleotides read TGTGCCAGCAGCTCCAATAGCGGGAGGTGGACAGATACGCAGTATTTT.

In this sample, this clone is medium-sized (0.01 to 0.1%). V is TRBV28 and J is TRBJ1-3, with TRBD1 matching over 7 bases. The J segment lost 0 bases and the V segment lost 5 bases, leaving 7 bases of the junction unmatched. The CDR3 runs 16 residues. Germline V gene lookup returns CDR1 MDHEN and CDR2 SYDVKM. CDR3 in amino acids: CASSAGGRTSGNTIYF. The CDR3 DNA reads TGTGCCAGCAGTGCAGGGGGAAGGACCTCTGGAAACACCATATATTTT.

The chain couples TRBV5-8 to TRBJ2-1; possibly TRBD1 for D (6 bases). Germline CDR1 and CDR2: SGHTS and YDEGEE. Between the trimmed V and J ends, which lost 0 bases and 9 bases, there was a span of 16 bases. CDR3 length: 15 amino acids. CDR3 in amino acids: CASSLAYRAVSEQFF. CDR3 DNA: TGTGCCAGCAGCTTGGCCTACAGGGCCGTGAGTGAGCAGTTCTTC.

The chain links TRBV6-5 to TRBJ2-5; D possibly corresponds to TRBD1 (6 bases). Germline V CDR1 and CDR2: MNHEY, SVGAGI. This CDR3 spans 14 amino acids. V lost 6 bases and J 5 bases, leaving 16 bases between the germline ends. CDR3 sequence: CASSLTGRGETQYF. CDR3 coding DNA: TGTGCCAGCAGCCTGACAGGAAGGGGCGAGACCCAGTACTTC.

This clone was found a few times. This CDR3 is also generated by other DNA sequences in the sample. The chain links TRBV5-1 to TRBJ2-5; 9 bases map to TRBD1. This CDR3 has 15 amino acids. Germline CDR1 SGHRS, CDR2 YFSETQ. V gave up 0 bases and J gave up 2 bases; unmatched junction bases: 2. This CDR3 is CASSLAGQGQETQYF. DNA for the CDR3: TGCGCCAGCAGCTTGGCGGGACAGGGACAAGAGACCCAGTACTTC.

V and J are TRBV4-1 and TRBJ2-7; perhaps TRBD2 as D (5 bases). CDR1 and CDR2 from the germline V gene are MGHRA and YSYEKL. The ends were cut back, 3 bases at V and 5 bases at J, with 11 bases in the middle. The CDR3 is 13 amino acids. The CDR3 nucleotides are TGCGCCAGCAGCCACGGAGGACGGCACGAGCAGTACTTC. Its protein product is CASSHGGRHEQYF.

With respect to this clone: Compared with germline, one end of the junction differs, possibly owing to a read error. The V and J genes are TRBV12-5 and TRBJ1-1; D is uncertain. The germline V gene has CDR1 LGHNT and CDR2 FRNRAP. This CDR3 has 13 residues. Here the CDR3 reads CASGLLTNAEAFF. The CDR3 DNA is TGTGCTAGTGGTTTGCTAACGAACGCTGAAGCTTTCTTT.

This clone was detected only a few times. The chain employs TRBV5-1 and TRBJ1-6; 8 positions agree with TRBD1. The length of the CDR3 is 16 residues. Germline assignment: CDR1 SGHRS and CDR2 YFSETQ. V lost 0 bases to trimming and J lost 8 bases; unmatched junction nucleotides: 7. CDR3 nucleotide sequence: TGCGCCAGCAGCTTGGCAGGACAGGGTGTTTATTCACCCCTCCACTTT. Protein sequence: CASSLAGQGVYSPLHF. The whole variable domain, filled in from reference TRBV5-1 and TRBJ1-6, reads KAGVTQTPRYLIKTRGQQVTLSCSPISGHRSVSWYQQTPGQGLQFLFEYFSETQRNKGNFPGRFSGRQFSNSRSEMNVSTLELGDSALYLCASSLAGQGVYSPLHFGNGTRLTVT.

This clone was observed a handful of times. Its ends do not fully match the called genes, so a read error is possible. The CDR3 nucleotides are TGTGCCACCAGCAGAGATTATACAGGGGGCCACTTC. This gives the protein CATSRDYTGGHF. J is TRBJ2-5 and V is TRBV15, with 9 bases lining up with TRBD1. This CDR3 is built from 12 residues. CDR1 is LNHNV and CDR2 is YYDKDF in the germline V gene (reference sequence).

This clone has just a few counts. V is TRBV6-6 and J is TRBJ2-1; D is possibly TRBD2 (5 bases). There are 13 residues in the CDR3. CDR1 is MNHNY, CDR2 SVGAGI, per germline (reference sequence). V was cut by 4 bases and J by 7 bases, with 11 bases left in between. This CDR3 reads CASSSGTRNEQFF. For the CDR3, the DNA is TGTGCCAGCAGTTCGGGAACGCGGAATGAGCAGTTCTTC.

This clone has only a few counts. The chain uses TRBV7-2 and TRBJ2-3; 7 bases align to TRBD2. The CDR3 consists of 14 residues. Germline loops: CDR1 SGHTA, CDR2 FQGNSA. V lost 4 bases, J lost 1 base, and 2 bases stayed unmatched. The CDR3 DNA is TGTGCCAGCAGCTACCGGGAGGGCACAGATACGCAGTATTTT. This gives the protein CASSYREGTDTQYF.

J is TRBJ1-1 and V is TRBV2, with D possibly TRBD1 on 5 matching bases. V was trimmed by 5 bases and J by 3 bases, leaving 10 bases between them. The CDR3 is 13 residues long. Germline CDR1 and CDR2: SNHLY and FYNNEI. The DNA for the CDR3 is TGTGCCAGCAGTATCAGGGAGGACACTGAAGCTTTCTTT. The encoded protein is CASSIREDTEAFF.

The V call is TRBV4-2, the J call TRBJ2-1, with 10 bases fitting TRBD2. V was pared by 2 bases and J by 10 bases, with 11 bases of the junction left unmatched. Per germline, CDR1 LGHNA and CDR2 YNFKEQ. The CDR3 runs 16 residues. The CDR3 here is CASSQILAGAPFEQFF. The CDR3 DNA reads as TGTGCCAGCAGCCAAATTCTAGCGGGAGCCCCCTTCGAGCAGTTCTTC.

The V and J genes are TRBV7-9 and TRBJ1-5; D is unresolved. Germline V lookup: CDR1 SEHNR, CDR2 FQNEAQ (reference sequence). The CDR3 contains 16 residues. Trimming pared 1 base from V and 5 bases from J, leaving 15 bases between. CDR3 sequence (DNA): TGTGCCAGCAGCTTAGGAGTGGCGCGGGAGGATCAGCCCCAGCATTTT. This sequence encodes CASSLGVAREDQPQHF.

This clone appeared a few times. V usage is TRBV14 and J usage is TRBJ2-1, with TRBD2 matching 11 bases. This CDR3 region has 20 residues. Per germline, CDR1 SGHDN and CDR2 FVKESK. V was clipped by 5 bases and J by 1 base; unmatched bases: 16. CDR3 protein: CASSSRRYSGGAGSYNEQFF. The CDR3 nucleotides are TGTGCCAGCAGCTCACGACGCTATAGCGGGGGGGCCGGGTCCTACAATGAGCAGTTCTTC.

This clone was counted only a few times. This chain joins TRBV7-9 and TRBJ2-3, with D possibly matching TRBD1 (6 bases). V was cut by 9 bases and J by 5 bases, with 18 bases left in between. The germline gives CDR1 SEHNR, CDR2 FQNEAQ (reference sequence). This CDR3 contains 14 residues. The CDR3: CARTPIGGRDTQYF. CDR3 sequence (DNA): TGTGCCAGAACCCCAATTGGGGGCAGAGATACGCAGTATTTT.

This clone was detected a few times. The chain is built from TRBV2 and TRBJ1-2; TRBD1 aligns across 7 bases. This CDR3 comprises 15 residues. The V and J ends lost 7 bases and 4 bases, in that order; junction bases with no gene match: 12. Germline V gene data show CDR1 as SNHLY and CDR2 as FYNNEI. The CDR3 DNA reads TGTGCCAGCACGCTAACCGGGACAGAGGGCTATGGCTACACCTTC. This gives the protein CASTLTGTEGYGYTF.

J is TRBJ1-2 and V is TRBV2, with 8 bases that match TRBD1. The germline V gene encodes CDR1 SNHLY and CDR2 FYNNEI. The CDR3 extends over 15 amino acids. V dropped 4 bases and J dropped 8; count of bases not matched to a gene: 12. This CDR3 reads CASSVLNRGVEGYTF. The CDR3 coding sequence is TGTGCCAGCAGTGTCTTAAACAGGGGGGTGGAGGGCTACACCTTC.

This clone was seen more than once but under ten times. J is TRBJ2-4 and V is TRBV30; weak D call: TRBD2 (5 bases). With 5 bases removed from V and 0 bases from J, the gap between germline ends came to 5 bases. The CDR3 totals 12 residues. Per germline, CDR1 GTSNPN and CDR2 SVGIG (reference sequence). CDR3 nucleotides: TGTGCCTGGGGACTAGCCAAAAACATTCAGTACTTC. Amino acid sequence: CAWGLAKNIQYF.

The rearrangement links TRBV7-2 to TRBJ2-7; 7 bases match TRBD2. V lost 5 bases to trimming and J lost 0 bases; unmatched junction nucleotides: 4. Per the germline V gene, CDR1 is SGHTA and CDR2 is FQGNSA. CDR3 length: 14 amino acids. The CDR3 here is CASSAGVSSYEQYF. DNA for the CDR3: TGTGCCAGCAGCGCGGGGGTTTCCTCCTACGAGCAGTACTTC.

This clone was counted only a few times. V is TRBV6-5 and J is TRBJ2-7; D unresolved. Germline V lookup: CDR1 MNHEY, CDR2 SVGAGI. The CDR3 is made up of 15 amino acids. The V and J ends lost 0 bases and 3 bases respectively, with 12 bases between them. This chain's CDR3 is CASSYSALTNYEQYF. The CDR3 nucleotides read TGTGCCAGCAGTTACTCGGCACTAACCAACTACGAGCAGTACTTC.

CDR3 sequence: CSVGQGNQPQHF. CDR3 DNA sequence: TGCAGCGTGGGACAGGGCAATCAGCCCCAGCATTTT. This rearrangement joins TRBV29-1 to TRBJ1-5, with 8 bases identical to TRBD1. This CDR3 is 12 amino acids long. Germline V lookup: CDR1 SQVTM, CDR2 ANQGSEA. Losses at the gene ends were 6 bases for V and 2 bases for J; bases not matched to a gene: 0.

V gene TRBV28 combines with J gene TRBJ1-5, with D possibly TRBD1 on 5 matching bases. The CDR3 sequence is 17 residues long. The germline gives CDR1 MDHEN, CDR2 SYDVKM. Trimming stripped 3 bases from V and 0 bases from J, with 15 bases between. This CDR3 is CASSFLDIPYSNQPQHF. The CDR3 DNA reads TGTGCCAGCAGTTTTTTGGACATACCCTATAGCAATCAGCCCCAGCATTTT.